A single sample is the source of the 27 T cell receptor beta chains below, sequenced in a study of cytomegalovirus exposure and HLA in healthy donors. The PCR contained 60 Vbeta and 13 Jbeta primers. Libraries were prepared by immunoSEQ multiplex PCR; TCRdb keeps only in-frame clonotypes and omits some of them. The table includes under 200,000 clones, around 86% detected once. Material for sequencing was PBMCs. Every receptor here comes from a girl aged 2-10 years in good health and CMV-seropositive.

This clone occurred a few times. The CDR3 reads CASSQDRTGRNSPLHF. CDR3 bases: TGCGCCAGCAGCCAAGATAGAACAGGGCGGAATTCACCCCTCCACTTT. The chain links TRBV4-1 to TRBJ1-6; D possibly corresponds to TRBD1 (6 bases). Trimming took 0 bases from V and 7 from J, leaving 13 bases between them. The CDR3 length is 16 residues. Germline-derived CDR1 and CDR2 are MGHRA and YSYEKL.

The chain couples TRBV6-5 to TRBJ1-2; TRBD1 matches at 7 bases. With V trimmed by 5 bases and J by 3 bases, 3 bases remained unmatched. In germline, CDR1 is MNHEY, CDR2 SVGAGI. The CDR3 is 13 residues long. The CDR3 is CASSKTGDYGYTF. The CDR3 coding sequence is TGTGCCAGCAGTAAAACAGGGGACTATGGCTACACCTTC.

The chain uses TRBV6-5 and TRBJ1-1, with D maybe TRBD1 (6 bases). Looked up from germline, CDR1 is MNHEY and CDR2 is SVGAGI. This CDR3 is built from 13 residues. The V end was cut by 6 bases, the J end by 2 bases, with 10 bases between. CDR3 bases: TGTGCCAGCAGACGGGACACCAACACTGAAGCTTTCTTT. It is translated as CASRRDTNTEAFF.

This clone appeared a single time. The chain joins TRBV25-1 to TRBJ2-2; TRBD2 matches at 10 bases. Germline loops: CDR1 MGHDK, CDR2 SYGVNS. The CDR3 loop spans 14 amino acids. With 7 bases clipped from V and 5 bases from J, the junction kept 4 bases outside the gene matches. CDR3 in amino acids: CASTPGLATGELFF. The CDR3 DNA reads TGTGCCAGCACCCCGGGACTAGCGACCGGGGAGCTGTTTTTT. Full variable domain (remainder filled in from reference TRBV25-1 and TRBJ2-2): EADIYQTPRYLVIGTGKKITLECSQTMGHDKMYWYQQDPGMELHLIHYSYGVNSTEKGDLSSESTVSRIRTEHFPLTLESARPSHTSQYLCASTPGLATGELFFGEGSRLTVL.

The chain joins TRBV4-2 to TRBJ2-2; tentatively, D is TRBD2 (7 bases). With 3 bases removed from V and 7 bases from J, the gap between germline ends came to 18 bases. CDR1 is LGHNA and CDR2 is YNFKEQ in the germline V gene. The CDR3 contains 16 residues. The CDR3 DNA reads as TGTGCCAGCAGCCATCGGATACGGGGGGCGGACGGGGAGCTGTTTTTT. Its protein product is CASSHRIRGADGELFF.

The chain recombines TRBV2 with TRBJ2-3; a weak D match, TRBD1 (5 bases). Germline CDR1 SNHLY, CDR2 FYNNEI. This CDR3 has 12 amino acids. The CDR3 region is CAVSGSTDTQYF. In nucleotides, the CDR3 is TGTGCTGTGTCAGGGTCCACAGATACGCAGTATTTT.

Only a few counts were recorded for this clone. The J gene is TRBJ2-6, the V gene TRBV9; D is unclear. The V end lost 0 bases, the J end lost 4 bases, and 5 bases lay between the germline ends. Germline CDR1 SGDLS, CDR2 YYNGEE. The CDR3 has 14 residues. In nucleotides, the CDR3 is TGTGCCAGCAGCGTAGGGGCAGGGGCCAACGTCCTGACTTTC. Translated: CASSVGAGANVLTF. Together with reference TRBV9 and TRBJ2-6, the CDR3 gives the full variable domain: DSGVTQTPKHLITATGQRVTLRCSPRSGDLSVYWYQQSLDQGLQFLIQYYNGEERAKGNILERFSAQQFPDLHSELNLSSLELGDSALYFCASSVGAGANVLTFGAGSRLTVL.

The V and J genes are TRBV30 and TRBJ2-3; the D is unclear. Trimming left V 5 bases short and J 6 bases short, with 9 bases between. The CDR3 has 11 amino acids. The germline CDR1 and CDR2 sequences are GTSNPN and SVGIG (reference sequence). The CDR3 DNA is TGTGCCTGGGGTACCGGTGATACGCAGTATTTT. This gives the protein CAWGTGDTQYF.

This rearrangement joins TRBV5-1 to TRBJ2-3; possible D gene TRBD1, 6 bases. The CDR3 loop spans 13 amino acids. The V end lost 5 bases, the J end lost 5 bases, and 12 bases lay between the germline ends. CDR1 and CDR2 from the germline V gene are SGHRS and YFSETQ. The CDR3 DNA is TGCGCCAGCAGTAATAGAGGGGGAGATACGCAGTATTTT. This codes for CASSNRGGDTQYF.

The rearrangement uses TRBV2 and TRBJ2-4; D gene unclear. Germline lookup yields CDR1 SNHLY and CDR2 FYNNEI. Deletions cut 11 bases from V and 1 base from J, with 9 bases between. The CDR3 contains 12 residues. CDR3 in amino acids: CASSGAKNIQYF. The CDR3 DNA reads TGTGCCTCCTCCGGGGCCAAAAACATTCAGTACTTC.

The chain couples TRBV30 to TRBJ1-5, with 8 bases matching TRBD1. Germline V gene data show CDR1 as GTSNPN and CDR2 as SVGIG (reference sequence). The CDR3 spans 17 residues. The V segment lost 0 bases and the J segment 1 base; nucleotides outside the gene matches: 8. The DNA for the CDR3 is TGTGCCTGGAGTGTAAGCAGGGGGCATTTCAGCAATCAGCCCCAGCATTTT. This gives the protein CAWSVSRGHFSNQPQHF.

The chain combines TRBV27 with TRBJ2-7; tentatively, D is TRBD2 (5 bases). Trimming pared 5 bases from V and 3 bases from J, leaving 11 bases between. The CDR3 has 13 amino acids. Looked up from germline, CDR1 is MNHEY and CDR2 is SMNVEV (reference sequence). The DNA for the CDR3 is TGTGCCAGCAGTCGAGGGAGTTTCTACGAGCAGTACTTC. This codes for CASSRGSFYEQYF.

This chain connects TRBV9 to TRBJ2-5; 8 positions match TRBD2. Germline-derived CDR1 and CDR2 are SGDLS and YYNGEE. Germline trimming cut 4 bases from V and 0 bases from J; bases unmatched to any gene: 8. The CDR3 covers 16 residues. The CDR3 reads CASSLGAGGYQETQYF. The CDR3 bases are TGTGCCAGCAGCTTGGGGGCGGGAGGATACCAAGAGACCCAGTACTTC.

The V and J genes are TRBV5-1 and TRBJ1-6; weak D call: TRBD1 (6 bases). The CDR3 has 15 amino acids. V shed 0 bases and J shed 9 bases, with 13 bases lying between them. Germline V gene data show CDR1 as SGHRS and CDR2 as YFSETQ. The CDR3 region has the DNA TGCGCCAGCAGCTTGGATGGGGGCGGCGGTTCACCCCTCCACTTT. Its translation is CASSLDGGGGSPLHF.

This chain connects TRBV18 to TRBJ2-7; 9 nucleotides agree with TRBD1. From germline, CDR1 is KGHSH and CDR2 LQKENI. Unmatched junction bases numbered 9, after V lost 3 bases and J lost 6 bases. This CDR3 is 15 amino acids long. The CDR3 protein is CASSPGRDRVVEQYF. CDR3 DNA: TGTGCCAGCTCACCGGGACGGGACAGGGTAGTCGAGCAGTACTTC.

This clone was found once. The rearrangement joins TRBV2 to TRBJ2-7, with 8 bases that match TRBD1. This CDR3 has 14 residues. Per the germline V gene, CDR1 is SNHLY and CDR2 is FYNNEI. Trimming at V came to 10 bases and at J to 5 bases, leaving 13 bases not matched to a gene. The CDR3 DNA reads as TGTGCCAACAGCCTGGGGGTGACAGGGGACGAGCAGTACTTC. Translation gives CANSLGVTGDEQYF.

The CDR3 spells CSVLEMGTGELFF. The CDR3 DNA sequence: TGCAGCGTGCTGGAGATGGGCACCGGGGAGCTGTTTTTT. V usage is TRBV29-1 and J usage is TRBJ2-2; D ambiguous. There are 13 residues in the CDR3. V lost 6 bases, J lost 4 bases, and 12 bases lay in between. The germline CDR1 and CDR2 sequences are SQVTM and ANQGSEA.

This clone was found once. The junction shows a germline mismatch at one end, possibly a read error. The chain employs TRBV7-9 and TRBJ2-5, with TRBD2 matching 14 bases. The CDR3 sequence is 18 residues long. The V gene's germline CDR1 is SEHNR and CDR2 FQNEAQ (reference sequence). The CDR3 loop reads CSSSSGLAGAGNGETQYF. CDR3 sequence (DNA): TGTTCCAGCAGCTCGGGACTAGCGGGAGCAGGAAATGGCGAGACCCAGTACTTC.

The J gene is TRBJ2-7, the V gene TRBV10-2, with D possibly TRBD2 on 6 matching bases. Trimming removed 5 bases from V and 4 bases from J, with 15 bases in between. The CDR3 is made up of 14 amino acids. CDR1 WSHSY and CDR2 SAAADI come from the germline V gene. The CDR3 here is CASSKLAATYEQYF. DNA of the CDR3: TGCGCCAGCAGTAAACTAGCCGCTACGTACGAGCAGTACTTC.

The genes are TRBV28 and TRBJ1-2; D is possibly TRBD1 (6 bases). The CDR3 runs 12 residues. The V and J ends lost 6 bases and 3 bases respectively, with 8 bases between them. Germline CDR1 MDHEN, CDR2 SYDVKM. The CDR3 DNA is TGTGCCAGCAGCTCAGGGGACTATGGCTACACCTTC. This gives the protein CASSSGDYGYTF.

The rearrangement uses TRBV4-1 and TRBJ2-6, with D unresolved. V shed 1 base and J shed 0 bases, with 16 bases lying between them. This CDR3 region has 19 residues. Germline-derived CDR1 and CDR2 are MGHRA and YSYEKL. CDR3 sequence: CASSQVILLSFSGANVLTF. DNA for the CDR3: TGCGCCAGCAGCCAAGTAATCCTGCTATCATTCTCTGGGGCCAACGTCCTGACTTTC.

The gene calls are TRBV5-1 and TRBJ2-3; 7 bases map to TRBD2. Germline lookup yields CDR1 SGHRS and CDR2 YFSETQ. The CDR3 has 14 residues. V was clipped by 7 bases and J by 0 bases; unmatched bases: 5. The CDR3 DNA reads as TGCGCCAGCTTCCTGGGGGGGAGCACAGATACGCAGTATTTT. Residues: CASFLGGSTDTQYF.

The genes are TRBV5-4 and TRBJ2-4; 7 nucleotides line up with TRBD1. The CDR3 is 16 residues long. Germline V gene lookup returns CDR1 SGHNT and CDR2 YYREEE (reference sequence). After removal of 4 bases from V and 0 bases from J, the junction contained 7 bases not matched to a gene. CDR3 bases: TGTGCCAGCAGCCCTGGGACAGCTCTAGCCAAAAACATTCAGTACTTC. Amino acid sequence: CASSPGTALAKNIQYF.

This clone was seen only once. The rearrangement links TRBV7-8 to TRBJ1-2; perhaps TRBD1 as D (6 bases). Germline V lookup: CDR1 SGHVS, CDR2 FQNEAQ. The CDR3 sequence is 15 residues long. Trimming stripped 5 bases from V and 1 base from J, with 14 bases between. The CDR3 is CASSLGGSFNYGYTF. The CDR3 bases are TGTGCCAGCAGCCTTGGGGGCTCATTTAACTATGGCTACACCTTC.

The chain combines TRBV2 with TRBJ1-5; the match to TRBD1 covers 8 bases. The V gene's germline CDR1 is SNHLY and CDR2 FYNNEI. The V and J ends lost 6 bases and 3 bases, in that order; junction bases with no gene match: 7. CDR3 length: 15 residues. CDR3 amino acids: CASSLTGAINQPQHF. CDR3 DNA sequence: TGTGCCAGCAGCTTGACAGGGGCCATCAATCAGCCCCAGCATTTT.

The chain recombines TRBV30 with TRBJ1-5, with TRBD1 matching 8 bases. Germline V gene lookup returns CDR1 GTSNPN and CDR2 SVGIG (reference sequence). CDR3 length equals 17 residues. V gave up 8 bases and J gave up 0 bases; unmatched junction bases: 15. Written as DNA, the CDR3 is TGTGCCGGCGACTCGGGGACAGGCTATCCTAGCAATCAGCCCCAGCATTTT. Translating it yields CAGDSGTGYPSNQPQHF. Using reference TRBV30 and TRBJ1-5 for the parts outside the CDR3, the full variable domain is SQTIHQWPATLVQPVGSPLSLECTVEGTSNPNLYWYRQAAGRGLQLLFYSVGIGQISSEVPQNLSASRPQDRQFILSSKKLLLSDSGFYLCAGDSGTGYPSNQPQHFGDGTRLSIL.

The CDR3 sequence is CASSYTRDNEKLFF. Written as DNA, the CDR3 is TGTGCCAGCAGTTACACCCGCGACAACGAAAAACTGTTTTTT. This chain connects TRBV6-5 to TRBJ1-4; D not certain. Germline CDR1 reads MNHEY; CDR2 reads SVGAGI. This CDR3 has 14 residues. Trimming cost V 2 bases and J 8 bases, with 12 bases left between them.